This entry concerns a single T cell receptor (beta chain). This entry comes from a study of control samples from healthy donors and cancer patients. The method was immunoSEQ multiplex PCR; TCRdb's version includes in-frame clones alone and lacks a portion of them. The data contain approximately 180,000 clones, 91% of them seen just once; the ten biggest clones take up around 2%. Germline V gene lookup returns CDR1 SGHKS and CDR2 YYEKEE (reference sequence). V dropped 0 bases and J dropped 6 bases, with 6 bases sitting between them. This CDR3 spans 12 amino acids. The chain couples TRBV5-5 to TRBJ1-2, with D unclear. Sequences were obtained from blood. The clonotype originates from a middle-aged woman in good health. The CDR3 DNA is TGTGCCAGCAGCTTGGTTGGGAATGGCTACACCTTC. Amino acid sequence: CASSLVGNGYTF.